One T cell receptor beta chain is described in this entry. No antigen is known for it. The sample contains more than one DNA sequence encoding this CDR3. These data are taken from a study of shared clonotypes between healthy human individuals. The overall study: Three plates each covered CD4 naive and memory; CD8 naive two, CD8 memory one. General observations from the study: The diversity represented, both genetic and in exposure history, was limited by few donors.

The assay was immunoSEQ multiplex PCR, and TCRdb's table has in-frame clones only and misses some. The sample lists roughly 2,000,000 clones; around 93% were seen once. V was cut by 2 bases and J by 2 bases, with 10 bases left in between. The V gene's germline CDR1 is MDHEN and CDR2 SYDVKM. This CDR3 is built from 14 residues. CD45RO negativity and positive selection for CCR7 defined naive CD8 cells, a population that excluded terminally differentiated effector memory CD45RA+ cells. Participating donors were healthy, HIV-negative adults free of recent acute infections or vaccinations. Specimen: naive CD8+ T cells from PBMCs. The sequence came from a man aged 18 to 30 in good health. Some clones in this sample may be carry-over from other donors' samples. This chain links TRBV28 with TRBJ2-7; a possible D gene is TRBD2 (5 bases). The chain's CDR3 is CASSLGLGAYEQYF. Here the CDR3 DNA reads TGTGCCAGCAGTTTAGGGCTCGGGGCCTACGAGCAGTACTTC.